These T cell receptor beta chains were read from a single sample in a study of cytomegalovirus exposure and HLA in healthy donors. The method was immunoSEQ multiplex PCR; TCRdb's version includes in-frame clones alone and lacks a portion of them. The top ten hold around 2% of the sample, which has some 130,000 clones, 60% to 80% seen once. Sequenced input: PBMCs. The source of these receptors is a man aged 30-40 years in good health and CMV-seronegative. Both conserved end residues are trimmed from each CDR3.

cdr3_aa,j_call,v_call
ASRGDRAGTEAF,TRBJ1-1,TRBV25-1
ATYEPQRGGEQF,TRBJ2-1,TRBV6-1
ASSFSSGRVEQF,TRBJ2-1,TRBV11-2
ASGIGTGAYEQY,TRBJ2-7,TRBV27
ASSSPGLAYEQY,TRBJ2-7,TRBV13
ASIAYFDNEQF,TRBJ2-1,TRBV6-1
ASSRQEDTEAF,TRBJ1-1,TRBV6-4
ASSIRQVYEQY,TRBJ2-7,TRBV5-8
ASNPKGMNYEQY,TRBJ2-7,TRBV6-5
ASRAGLAGHYEQY,TRBJ2-7,TRBV10-2
ASRKTTNYGYT,TRBJ1-2,TRBV6-5
ASSPGTSSQETQY,TRBJ2-5,TRBV5-1
AWSEGGSGANVLT,TRBJ2-6,TRBV30
ASRITGVNTEAF,TRBJ1-1,TRBV28
ASSLPQGAEEQY,TRBJ2-7,TRBV28
SASGLAGTNEQF,TRBJ2-1,TRBV29-1
ASSLARGGYGYT,TRBJ1-2,TRBV7-9
ASSSVKRRREQY,TRBJ2-7,TRBV11-2
ASSYSKQGAYGYT,TRBJ1-2,TRBV6-5
ASSQVGTGRLDQPQH,TRBJ1-5,TRBV4-1
ASSLSGQGVVYSNQPQH,TRBJ1-5,TRBV27
ASSQREGPHSEQY,TRBJ2-7,TRBV27
ASSPWTGGGLAGVGNEQF,TRBJ2-1,TRBV7-8
ASSIVGRGSSYEQY,TRBJ2-7,TRBV19